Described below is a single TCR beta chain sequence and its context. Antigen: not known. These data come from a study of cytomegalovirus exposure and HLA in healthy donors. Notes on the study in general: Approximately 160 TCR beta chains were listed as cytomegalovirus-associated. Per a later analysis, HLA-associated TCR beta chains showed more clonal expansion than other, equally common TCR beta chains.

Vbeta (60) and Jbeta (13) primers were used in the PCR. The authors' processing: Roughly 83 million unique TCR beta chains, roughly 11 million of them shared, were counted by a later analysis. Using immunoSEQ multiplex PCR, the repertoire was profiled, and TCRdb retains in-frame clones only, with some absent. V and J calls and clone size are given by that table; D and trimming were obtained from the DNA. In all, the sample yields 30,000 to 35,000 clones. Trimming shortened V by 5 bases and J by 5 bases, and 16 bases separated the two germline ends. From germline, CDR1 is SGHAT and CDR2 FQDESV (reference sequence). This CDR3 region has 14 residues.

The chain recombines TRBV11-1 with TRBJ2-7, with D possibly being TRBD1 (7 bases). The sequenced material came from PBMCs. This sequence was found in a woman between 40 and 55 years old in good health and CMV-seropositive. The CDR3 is CASSRSTGEDEQYF. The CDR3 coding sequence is TGTGCCAGCAGCCGCAGTACAGGGGAGGACGAGCAGTACTTC.